One sample yielded the 27 T cell receptor beta chains listed below, sequenced in a study of blood T cell repertoires in COVID-19. Assay used: immunoSEQ multiplex PCR; TCRdb lists only in-frame clones, some missing. The profile shows about 200,000 clones, 85% to 90% of them singletons. Sequencing input: peripheral blood. All receptors derive from a woman in her seventies with acute or convalescent COVID-19.

This chain connects TRBV18 to TRBJ1-2; D unclear. The V end lost 3 bases, the J end lost 3 bases, and 8 bases lay between the germline ends. This CDR3 is built from 13 residues. Germline V lookup: CDR1 KGHSH, CDR2 LQKENI. The CDR3 spells CASSPSDDYGYTF. As DNA, the CDR3 is TGTGCCAGCTCACCGTCAGATGACTATGGCTACACCTTC.

The chain joins TRBV19 to TRBJ1-1, with a tentative D call TRBD1 (5 bases). The CDR3 totals 14 residues. Germline V lookup: CDR1 LNHDA, CDR2 SQIVND (reference sequence). Trimming took off 5 bases at V and 3 bases at J, with 13 bases between the two ends. Here the CDR3 DNA reads TGTGCCAGTAGTTCTGGGGGAGGATACACTGAAGCTTTCTTT. Amino acid sequence: CASSSGGGYTEAFF.

CDR3 region: CASSVSTLRGGSYEQYF. The CDR3 region has the DNA TGTGCCAGCAGCGTCAGCACACTACGAGGGGGCTCCTACGAGCAGTACTTC. This chain joins TRBV7-8 and TRBJ2-7, with D possibly being TRBD1 (6 bases). V was clipped by 5 bases and J by 0 bases, with 20 bases between them. CDR3 length equals 17 residues. Per the germline V gene, CDR1 is SGHVS and CDR2 is FQNEAQ.

The V call is TRBV7-9, the J call TRBJ2-1, with 8 bases fitting TRBD2. After removal of 5 bases from V and 2 bases from J, the junction contained 11 bases not matched to a gene. The CDR3 runs to 17 residues. Germline assignment: CDR1 SEHNR and CDR2 FQNEAQ (reference sequence). The chain's CDR3 is CASSRYGGDITYNEQFF. Here the CDR3 DNA reads TGTGCCAGCAGCCGGTACGGGGGGGATATAACCTACAATGAGCAGTTCTTC.

In this sample, this clone turned up a few times. V and J are TRBV7-6 and TRBJ1-5; D is possibly TRBD1 (5 bases). Trimming shortened V by 1 base and J by 2 bases, and 6 bases separated the two germline ends. CDR1 SGHVS and CDR2 FNYEAQ come from the germline V gene. The CDR3 contains 14 residues. The CDR3 reads CASSLGGGNQPQHF. The CDR3 nucleotides read TGTGCCAGCAGCTTAGGGGGGGGCAATCAGCCCCAGCATTTT.

This clone was recorded once. This rearrangement joins TRBV14 to TRBJ1-1; the D gene is possibly TRBD1 (6 bases). V was pared by 4 bases and J by 0 bases, with 15 bases between. Germline values: CDR1 SGHDN, CDR2 FVKESK. The CDR3 is made up of 16 amino acids. The CDR3 region is CASSLLQGGLNTEAFF. CDR3 DNA: TGTGCCAGCAGCCTATTACAGGGCGGGTTGAACACTGAAGCTTTCTTT. Full variable domain (outside the CDR3, taken from reference TRBV14 and TRBJ1-1): EAGVTQFPSHSVIEKGQTVTLRCDPISGHDNLYWYRRVMGKEIKFLLHFVKESKQDESGMPNNRFLAERTGGTYSTLKVQPAELEDSGVYFCASSLLQGGLNTEAFFGQGTRLTVV.

The gene calls are TRBV7-2 and TRBJ2-7; TRBD2 matches at 8 bases. CDR1 is SGHTA, CDR2 FQGNSA, per germline. The CDR3 is 17 residues long. The ends lost 2 bases at V and 2 bases at J; junction bases unmatched: 11. CDR3 sequence: CASSLRGGQSPPYEQYF. The CDR3 DNA reads TGTGCCAGCAGCTTACGGGGGGGACAATCTCCTCCCTACGAGCAGTACTTC. Variable domain in full (rest from reference TRBV7-2 and TRBJ2-7): GAGVSQSPSNKVTEKGKDVELRCDPISGHTALYWYRQSLGQGLEFLIYFQGNSAPDKSGLPSDRFSAERTGGSVSTLTIQRTQQEDSAVYLCASSLRGGQSPPYEQYFGPGTRLTVT.

The V gene is TRBV4-2, the J gene TRBJ2-7; 11 bases align to TRBD1. The CDR3 has 17 amino acids. Germline loops: CDR1 LGHNA, CDR2 YNFKEQ. V gave up 4 bases and J gave up 2 bases; unmatched junction bases: 10. The CDR3 bases are TGTGCCAGCAGCCCACCCCCGGGACAGGGGGGAACCTACGAGCAGTACTTC. Translation: CASSPPPGQGGTYEQYF.

The rearrangement uses TRBV9 and TRBJ1-2, with a possible D match to TRBD1 (6 bases). The CDR3 contains 15 residues. Trimming pared 4 bases from V and 0 bases from J, leaving 13 bases between. Germline V gene data show CDR1 as SGDLS and CDR2 as YYNGEE. DNA for the CDR3: TGTGCCAGCAGCACCCACAGGGCTACTAACTATGGCTACACCTTC. Amino acid sequence: CASSTHRATNYGYTF.

V usage is TRBV7-9 and J usage is TRBJ1-4; TRBD1 is a possible D gene (6 bases). CDR3 length: 15 amino acids. Between the trimmed V and J ends, which lost 1 base and 4 bases, there was a span of 10 bases. Per the germline V gene, CDR1 is SEHNR and CDR2 is FQNEAQ (reference sequence). The DNA for the CDR3 is TGTGCCAGCAGCTTAGGACAGGCTAATAATGAAAAACTGTTTTTT. Protein: CASSLGQANNEKLFF.

The chain has TRBV29-1 and TRBJ1-2; 7 bases match TRBD1. Trimming took 4 bases from V and 2 from J; bases not matched to a gene: 4. The germline V gene has CDR1 SQVTM and CDR2 ANQGSEA. This CDR3 has 13 amino acids. Here the CDR3 DNA reads TGCAGCGTTGCCCAGGGGGTGAACTATGGCTACACCTTC. Translating gives CSVAQGVNYGYTF.

V and J are TRBV6-2 or TRBV6-3 and TRBJ2-1; D may be TRBD1 (6 bases). The germline V and J ends were trimmed by 6 bases and 7 bases, with 7 bases remaining between them. The CDR3 length is 11 residues. CDR1 is MNHEY and CDR2 is SVGEGT in the germline V gene. DNA of the CDR3: TGTGCCAGCAGCCAGGGGAATGAGCAGTTCTTC. Protein: CASSQGNEQFF.

The gene calls are TRBV19 and TRBJ2-1; 8 nucleotides align to TRBD1. The germline gives CDR1 LNHDA, CDR2 SQIVND (reference sequence). This CDR3 spans 14 amino acids. V gave up 4 bases and J gave up 9 bases; unmatched junction bases: 8. The CDR3 nucleotides are TGTGCCAGTAGTACGGATGACAGGGGTAGTGAGCAGTTCTTC. Its translation: CASSTDDRGSEQFF.

The chain has TRBV19 and TRBJ2-4; 9 bases agree with TRBD2. Trimming removed 6 bases from V and 6 bases from J; junction bases left unmatched: 6. CDR3 length: 14 amino acids. The V gene's germline CDR1 is LNHDA and CDR2 SQIVND (reference sequence). Here the CDR3 reads CASSKTSGRNIQYF. CDR3 DNA sequence: TGTGCCAGTAGCAAGACTAGCGGCCGAAACATTCAGTACTTC. The entire variable domain, with the rest obtained from reference TRBV19 and TRBJ2-4, is as follows: DGGITQSPKYLFRKEGQNVTLSCEQNLNHDAMYWYRQDPGQGLRLIYYSQIVNDFQKGDIAEGYSVSREKKESFPLTVTSAQKNPTAFYLCASSKTSGRNIQYFGAGTRLSVL.

The V gene is TRBV7-8, the J gene TRBJ1-1, with TRBD1 identical over 7 bases. This CDR3 is built from 14 residues. Germline CDR1 is SGHVS and CDR2 is FQNEAQ. V was pared by 5 bases and J by 1 base, with 4 bases of the junction left unmatched. CDR3 sequence: CASSTDRRNTEAFF. The DNA for the CDR3 is TGTGCCAGCAGCACGGACAGGCGGAACACTGAAGCTTTCTTT. Variable domain in full (rest from reference TRBV7-8 and TRBJ1-1): GAGVSQSPRYKVAKRGQDVALRCDPISGHVSLFWYQQALGQGPEFLTYFQNEAQLDKSGLPSDRFFAERPEGSVSTLKIQRTQQEDSAVYLCASSTDRRNTEAFFGQGTRLTVV.

The chain uses TRBV5-6 and TRBJ2-3; 10 bases match TRBD1. CDR1 SGHDT and CDR2 YYEEEE come from the germline V gene. Germline trimming cut 4 bases from V and 4 bases from J; bases unmatched to any gene: 9. This CDR3 has 16 amino acids. CDR3 loop: CASSPAWDRGPDTQYF. DNA for the CDR3: TGTGCCAGCAGCCCCGCCTGGGACAGGGGCCCAGATACGCAGTATTTT.

V and J are TRBV13 and TRBJ2-4; a weak D match, TRBD1 (6 bases). V dropped 5 bases and J dropped 1 base, with 15 bases sitting between them. This CDR3 region has 16 residues. Germline CDR1 reads PRHDT; CDR2 reads FYEKMQ (reference sequence). The DNA for the CDR3 is TGTGCCAGCAGCCCATACAGGGATCTCGCCAAAAACATTCAGTACTTC. Protein sequence: CASSPYRDLAKNIQYF. Using reference TRBV13 and TRBJ2-4 for the parts outside the CDR3, the full variable domain is AAGVIQSPRHLIKEKRETATLKCYPIPRHDTVYWYQQGPGQDPQFLISFYEKMQSDKGSIPDRFSAQQFSDYHSELNMSSLELGDSALYFCASSPYRDLAKNIQYFGAGTRLSVL.

The genes are TRBV5-1 and TRBJ1-3; TRBD1 matches at 8 bases. V shed 3 bases and J 2 bases; nucleotides not matched to a gene: 1. Per the germline V gene, CDR1 is SGHRS and CDR2 is YFSETQ. The CDR3 is 14 residues long. The CDR3 DNA is TGCGCCAGCAGCTCGGACAGGGCTGGAAACACCATATATTTT. This gives the protein CASSSDRAGNTIYF.

This chain uses TRBV29-1 with TRBJ1-4, with 8 bases that match TRBD1. V shed 6 bases and J 7 bases; nucleotides not matched to a gene: 10. The CDR3 sequence is 14 residues long. The germline V gene encodes CDR1 SQVTM and CDR2 ANQGSEA. CDR3 amino acids: CSVADRGRGEKLFF. Written as DNA, the CDR3 is TGCAGCGTCGCAGACAGGGGCCGCGGTGAAAAACTGTTTTTT.

This clone appeared a single time. The chain uses TRBV16 and TRBJ1-2; no reliable D call. The CDR3 sequence is 16 residues long. CDR1 and CDR2 (germline): KGHSY, FQNENV. The V gene lost 4 bases and the J gene lost 0 bases, with 15 bases spanning the gap. The CDR3 DNA follows: TGTGCCAGCAGCCCAATCGGGGAACACGCTAACTATGGCTACACCTTC. Translating it yields CASSPIGEHANYGYTF. Looking up the rest from reference TRBV16 and TRBJ1-2 gives the full variable domain: GEEVAQTPKHLVRGEGQKAKLYCAPIKGHSYVFWYQQVLKNEFKFLISFQNENVFDETGMPKERFSAKCLPNSPCSLEIQATKLEDSAVYFCASSPIGEHANYGYTFGSGTRLTVV.

The chain uses TRBV19 and TRBJ2-1, with a weak D call TRBD2 (5 bases). Germline V CDR1 and CDR2: LNHDA, SQIVND (reference sequence). V shed 5 bases and J shed 3 bases, with 17 bases lying between them. The CDR3 consists of 16 residues. The DNA for the CDR3 is TGTGCCAGTAGTTCCGTGAGGGCGGAGTTCTACAATGAGCAGTTCTTC. This encodes CASSSVRAEFYNEQFF.

The genes are TRBV16 and TRBJ1-6; D is perhaps TRBD1 (6 bases). Germline V lookup: CDR1 KGHSY, CDR2 FQNENV. V shed 8 bases and J shed 10 bases, with 15 bases lying between them. This CDR3 region has 13 residues. The CDR3 region is CASARRGGSPLHF. For the CDR3, the DNA is TGTGCCAGCGCCCGAAGGGGGGGGTCACCCCTCCACTTT.

The chain links TRBV6-5 to TRBJ2-3; D is possibly TRBD2 (7 bases). Trimming removed 5 bases from V and 6 bases from J, with 18 bases in between. Germline V gene data show CDR1 as MNHEY and CDR2 as SVGAGI. The CDR3 spans 15 residues. This CDR3 reads CASSTAGAGYDTQYF. CDR3 coding DNA: TGTGCCAGCAGTACCGCGGGGGCCGGATACGATACGCAGTATTTT.

V gene TRBV5-1 combines with J gene TRBJ2-2; TRBD2 is a possible D gene (7 bases). The germline gives CDR1 SGHRS, CDR2 YFSETQ. V was cut by 4 bases and J by 2 bases, with 15 bases left in between. The CDR3 has 16 residues. The CDR3 DNA follows: TGCGCCAGCAGCCCCTCGGGGGGCGTAAACACCGGGGAGCTGTTTTTT. Residues: CASSPSGGVNTGELFF. Full variable domain (outside the CDR3, taken from reference TRBV5-1 and TRBJ2-2): KAGVTQTPRYLIKTRGQQVTLSCSPISGHRSVSWYQQTPGQGLQFLFEYFSETQRNKGNFPGRFSGRQFSNSRSEMNVSTLELGDSALYLCASSPSGGVNTGELFFGEGSRLTVL.

The rearrangement links TRBV20-1 to TRBJ1-6, with D perhaps TRBD1 (6 bases). This CDR3 has 13 amino acids. In germline, CDR1 is DFQATT, CDR2 SNEGSKA (reference sequence). The germline V and J ends were trimmed by 3 bases and 7 bases, with 10 bases remaining between them. The chain's CDR3 is CSASGTGNSPLHF. The CDR3 DNA sequence: TGCAGTGCTAGTGGCACAGGGAATTCACCCCTCCACTTT.

J is TRBJ1-6 and V is TRBV4-1; D remains ambiguous. Trimming removed 0 bases at V and 9 bases at J, with 15 bases between. The CDR3 runs 16 residues. The germline V gene encodes CDR1 MGHRA and CDR2 YSYEKL. The CDR3 DNA reads TGCGCCAGCAGCCAAGAAGTCACAGTTCGGATTTCACCCCTCCACTTT. Protein sequence: CASSQEVTVRISPLHF.

The chain combines TRBV6-5 with TRBJ2-7; TRBD2 agrees at 7 bases. J was trimmed by 5 bases and V by 6 bases; bases with no gene match: 10. Per the germline V gene, CDR1 is MNHEY and CDR2 is SVGAGI. This CDR3 region has 14 residues. CDR3 sequence (DNA): TGTGCCAGCAGCGCCCTTGGGGGGGTCGACGAGCAGTACTTC. The encoded protein is CASSALGGVDEQYF.